The 9 T cell receptor beta chains reported below all come from one sample, sequenced in a study of human thymus T cells (dated by TCRdb to the early 2020s). Thymus tissue was obtained as surgical resects removed during corrective cardiac surgery. The library was built by means of the immunoSEQ multiplex PCR assay. TCRdb mirrors the immuneACCESS table, restricted to in-frame sequences. Some clones are absent from its copies; in checked studies, under half trace to an unresolved V gene, and the reason for the others is unknown. In this sample the table shows under 150,000 clones, around 94% of which occur a single time. Clones ranked in the top ten supply 0.02% to 0.025% of the sample. The specimen sequenced was thymus tissue. These receptors all stem from a boy under three years old with a congenital heart defect but otherwise immunologically healthy.

The V gene is TRBV29-1, the J gene TRBJ1-2, with no clear D. This CDR3 has 13 residues. Germline CDR1 reads SQVTM; CDR2 reads ANQGSEA. Trimming cost V 3 bases and J 2 bases, with 10 bases left between them. DNA for the CDR3: TGCAGCGTTGAGAGGCAGCCGAACTATGGCTACACCTTC. This translates into CSVERQPNYGYTF.

This chain uses TRBV12-2 with TRBJ1-2; the table assigns TRBD1, which was not confirmed against the DNA. TRBV12-2 is recorded as a pseudogene. The CDR3 contains 14 residues. In nucleotides, the CDR3 is TGTGCAAGTCGCTTGCTGACAGGGGACTATGGCTACACCTTC. Amino acids: CASRLLTGDYGYTF.

V and J are TRBV5-1 and TRBJ2-1; D gene ambiguous. The CDR3 is 14 residues long. Trimming left V 1 base short and J 7 bases short, with 12 bases between. The germline V gene encodes CDR1 SGHRS and CDR2 YFSETQ. In DNA form, the CDR3 reads TGCGCCAGCAGCTTGAAGAAGGGTATGAATGAGCAGTTCTTC. Residues: CASSLKKGMNEQFF.

The V gene is TRBV30, the J gene TRBJ2-6, with D hard to call. Trimming pared 0 bases from V and 2 bases from J, leaving 8 bases between. Germline-derived CDR1 and CDR2 are GTSNPN and SVGIG (reference sequence). The CDR3 runs to 15 residues. This chain's CDR3 is CAWSVPTPGANVLTF. The CDR3 nucleotides read TGTGCCTGGAGTGTACCGACTCCTGGGGCCAACGTCCTGACTTTC.

The chain joins TRBV5-6 to TRBJ2-6; D gene ambiguous. V was clipped by 3 bases and J by 0 bases, with 10 bases between them. From germline, CDR1 is SGHDT and CDR2 YYEEEE. This CDR3 has 16 amino acids. Here the CDR3 reads CASSCRVSSGANVLTF. CDR3 in DNA: TGTGCCAGCAGCTGTCGGGTCAGCTCTGGGGCCAACGTCCTGACTTTC.

V is TRBV11-2 and J is TRBJ2-5; 7 bases match TRBD1. In germline, CDR1 is SGHAT, CDR2 FQNNGV. The CDR3 contains 16 residues. The V segment lost 5 bases and the J segment 2 bases; nucleotides outside the gene matches: 11. CDR3 nucleotides: TGTGCCAGCAGCGCTCCACAGGGGCCCTTTCAAGAGACCCAGTACTTC. Protein: CASSAPQGPFQETQYF.

The chain is built from TRBV2 and TRBJ2-1, with TRBD2 matching 13 bases. J lost 4 bases, V lost 4 bases, and 7 bases had no gene match. The CDR3 runs 17 residues. Germline CDR1 is SNHLY and CDR2 is FYNNEI. CDR3: CASSVRTSGGPYNEQFF. In DNA form, the CDR3 reads TGTGCCAGCAGTGTCAGGACTAGCGGGGGACCTTACAATGAGCAGTTCTTC.

V is TRBV29-1 and J is TRBJ1-2; D is unresolved. Germline assignment: CDR1 SQVTM and CDR2 ANQGSEA. The CDR3 loop spans 10 amino acids. V lost 7 bases to trimming and J lost 8 bases, with 11 bases between them. CDR3 sequence (DNA): TGCAGCGCCGGGTCACGCGGCTACACCTTC. This sequence encodes CSAGSRGYTF.

The chain recombines TRBV7-9 with TRBJ2-3; 11 bases are a match to TRBD1. Germline V lookup: CDR1 SEHNR, CDR2 FQNEAQ (reference sequence). J lost 4 bases, V lost 2 bases, and 2 bases had no gene match. This CDR3 has 15 residues. The CDR3 is CASSLRGQGADTQYF. The CDR3 DNA sequence: TGTGCCAGCAGCTTAAGGGGACAGGGGGCAGATACGCAGTATTTT.